The clone carrying this T cell receptor beta chain was picked up many times. As yet, its antigen is unknown. The study profiled TCR beta VDJ and CDR3 using genomic DNA as template. TCRdb redid the calling of the reads with MiXCR, one entry per CDR3 protein. The table lists 150,000 to 200,000 distinct CDR3 sequences, approximately 45% of them singletons. CDR3 length: 15 residues. Trimming shortened V by 2 bases and J by 0 bases, and 10 bases separated the two germline ends. From germline, CDR1 is SGHNT and CDR2 YYREEE (reference sequence). This sample stems from a study of CD8+CD57+ T cells in acquired aplastic anemia. Background on the study: The sorted CD4+ and CD8+ cells yielded an average approximately 3 ug of DNA. Healthy donor sequencing depth: approximately 9.9 million CD4+, approximately 12 million CD8+ reads.

The study's findings and limits: Researchers reported that CD8+ Simpson's diversity was not significantly different in patients versus controls. Patients shared around 31 CD8+ CDR3 sequences with controls.

The specimen sequenced was sorted CD4+, CD8+, or CD8+CD57+ T cells (not recorded which) from PBMCs. V gene TRBV5-4 combines with J gene TRBJ2-3, with D unclear. The TCR originated in a human donor in good health. CDR3 region: CASSFSRVSTDTQYF. CDR3 DNA sequence: TGTGCCAGCAGCTTTAGCCGAGTGAGCACAGATACGCAGTATTTT.